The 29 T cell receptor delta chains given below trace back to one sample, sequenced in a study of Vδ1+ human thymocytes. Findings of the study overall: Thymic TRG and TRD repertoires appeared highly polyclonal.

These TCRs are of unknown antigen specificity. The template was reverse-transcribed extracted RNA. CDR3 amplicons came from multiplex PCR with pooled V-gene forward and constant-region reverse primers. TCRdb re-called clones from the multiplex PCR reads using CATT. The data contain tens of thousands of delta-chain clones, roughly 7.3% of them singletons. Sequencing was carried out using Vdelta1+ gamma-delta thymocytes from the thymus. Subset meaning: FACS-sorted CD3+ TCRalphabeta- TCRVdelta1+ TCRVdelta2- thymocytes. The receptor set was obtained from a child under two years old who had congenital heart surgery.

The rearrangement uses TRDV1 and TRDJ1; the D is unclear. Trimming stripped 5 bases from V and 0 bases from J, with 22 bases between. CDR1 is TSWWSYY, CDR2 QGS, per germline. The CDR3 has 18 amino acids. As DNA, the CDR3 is TGTGCTCTTGGGAACCCCTCGGTGCTGGAGACGTACACCGATAAACTCATCTTT. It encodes CALGNPSVLETYTDKLIF.

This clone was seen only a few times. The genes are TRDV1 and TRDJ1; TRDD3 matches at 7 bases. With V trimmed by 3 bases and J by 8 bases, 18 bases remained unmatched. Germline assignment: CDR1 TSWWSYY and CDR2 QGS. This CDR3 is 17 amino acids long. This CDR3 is CALGDHLLGSLPLKLIF. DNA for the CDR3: TGTGCTCTTGGGGACCACCTACTGGGGTCATTACCCCTAAAACTCATCTTT.

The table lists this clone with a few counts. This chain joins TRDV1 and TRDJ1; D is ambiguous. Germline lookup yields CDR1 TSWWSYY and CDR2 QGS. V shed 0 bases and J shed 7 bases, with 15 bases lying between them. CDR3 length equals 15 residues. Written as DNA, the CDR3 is TGTGCTCTTGGGGAACTTCGGGTACCGTACTCTAAACTCATCTTT. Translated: CALGELRVPYSKLIF.

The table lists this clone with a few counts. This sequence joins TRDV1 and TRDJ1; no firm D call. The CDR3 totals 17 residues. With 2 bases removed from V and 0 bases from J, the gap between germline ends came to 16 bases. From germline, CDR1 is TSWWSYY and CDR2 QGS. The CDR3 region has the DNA TGTGCTCTTGGGGAAAACGCCCCAATTCTACACACCGATAAACTCATCTTT. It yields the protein CALGENAPILHTDKLIF.

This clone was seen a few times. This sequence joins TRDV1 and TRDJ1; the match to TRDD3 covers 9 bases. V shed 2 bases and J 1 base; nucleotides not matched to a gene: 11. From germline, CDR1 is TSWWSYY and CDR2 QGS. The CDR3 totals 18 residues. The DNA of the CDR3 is TGTGCTCTTGGGGAAGTTTCCCCGGGGGATACCACCACCGATAAACTCATCTTT. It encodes CALGEVSPGDTTTDKLIF.

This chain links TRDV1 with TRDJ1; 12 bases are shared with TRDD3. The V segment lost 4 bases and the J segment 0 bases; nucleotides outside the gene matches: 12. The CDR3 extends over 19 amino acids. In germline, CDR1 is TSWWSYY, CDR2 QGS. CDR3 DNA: TGTGCTCTTGGGGCCTTCCCTGGGGGATACGCTCCGTACACCGATAAACTCATCTTT. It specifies CALGAFPGGYAPYTDKLIF.

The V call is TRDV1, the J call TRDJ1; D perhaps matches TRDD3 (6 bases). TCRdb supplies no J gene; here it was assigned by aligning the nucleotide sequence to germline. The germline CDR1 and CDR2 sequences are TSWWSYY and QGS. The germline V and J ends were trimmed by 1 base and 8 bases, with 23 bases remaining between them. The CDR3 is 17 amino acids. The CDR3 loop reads CALGEPESGGSTGKLIF. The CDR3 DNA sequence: TGTGCTCTTGGGGAACCTGAGTCCGGGGGAAGTACGGGGAAACTCATCTTT.

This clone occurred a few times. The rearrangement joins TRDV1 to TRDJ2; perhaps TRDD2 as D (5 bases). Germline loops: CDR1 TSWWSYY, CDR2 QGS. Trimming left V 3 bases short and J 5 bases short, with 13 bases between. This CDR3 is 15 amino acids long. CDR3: CALGDFPFLTAQLFF. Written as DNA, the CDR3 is TGTGCTCTTGGGGATTTCCCGTTCCTTACAGCACAACTCTTCTTT.

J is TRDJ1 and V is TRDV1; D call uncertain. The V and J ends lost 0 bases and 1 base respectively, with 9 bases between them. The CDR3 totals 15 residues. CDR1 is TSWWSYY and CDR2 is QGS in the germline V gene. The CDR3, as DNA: TGTGCTCTTGGGGAACTAGGGTACTGCACCGATAAACTCATCTTT. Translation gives CALGELGYCTDKLIF.

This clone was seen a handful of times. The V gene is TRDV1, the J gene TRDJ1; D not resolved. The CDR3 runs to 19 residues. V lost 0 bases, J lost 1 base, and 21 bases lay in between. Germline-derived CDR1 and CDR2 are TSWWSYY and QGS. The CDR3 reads CALGELFPRSWTSTDKLIF. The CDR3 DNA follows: TGTGCTCTTGGGGAACTATTCCCACGGTCCTGGACTTCCACCGATAAACTCATCTTT.

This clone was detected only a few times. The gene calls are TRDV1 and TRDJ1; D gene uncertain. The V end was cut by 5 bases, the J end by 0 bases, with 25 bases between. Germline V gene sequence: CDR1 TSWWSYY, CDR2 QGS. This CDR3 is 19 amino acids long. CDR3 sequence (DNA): TGTGCTCTTGGGACCCCTGCATTTATCAAGGGGTATCACACCGATAAACTCATCTTT. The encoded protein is CALGTPAFIKGYHTDKLIF.

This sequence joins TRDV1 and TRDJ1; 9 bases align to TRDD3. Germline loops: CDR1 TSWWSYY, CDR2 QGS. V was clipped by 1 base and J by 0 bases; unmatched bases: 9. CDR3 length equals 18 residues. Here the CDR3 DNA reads TGTGCTCTTGGGGAACCGGGTCCGGGGGATACAGACACCGATAAACTCATCTTT. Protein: CALGEPGPGDTDTDKLIF.

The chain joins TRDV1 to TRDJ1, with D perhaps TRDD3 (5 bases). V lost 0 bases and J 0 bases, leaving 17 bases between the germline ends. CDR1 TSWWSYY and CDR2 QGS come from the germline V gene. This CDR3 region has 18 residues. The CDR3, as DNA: TGTGCTCTTGGGGAACTCGCCGGGGACCATCCTTACACCGATAAACTCATCTTT. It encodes CALGELAGDHPYTDKLIF.

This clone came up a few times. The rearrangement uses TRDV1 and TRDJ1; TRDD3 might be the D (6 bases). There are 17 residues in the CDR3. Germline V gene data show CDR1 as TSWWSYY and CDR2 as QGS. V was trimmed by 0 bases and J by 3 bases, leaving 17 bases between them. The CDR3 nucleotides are TGTGCTCTTGGGGAACTAGCCCGCCTTACTGGGCCCGATAAACTCATCTTT. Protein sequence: CALGELARLTGPDKLIF.

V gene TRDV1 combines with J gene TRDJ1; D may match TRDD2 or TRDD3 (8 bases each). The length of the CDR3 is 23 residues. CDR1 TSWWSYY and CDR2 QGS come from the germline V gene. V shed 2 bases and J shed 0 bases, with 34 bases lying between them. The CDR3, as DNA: TGTGCTCTTGGGGAATCCCTCCTACTTCCTACGGGACTGGGGGTCATCAACACCGATAAACTCATCTTT. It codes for CALGESLLLPTGLGVINTDKLIF.

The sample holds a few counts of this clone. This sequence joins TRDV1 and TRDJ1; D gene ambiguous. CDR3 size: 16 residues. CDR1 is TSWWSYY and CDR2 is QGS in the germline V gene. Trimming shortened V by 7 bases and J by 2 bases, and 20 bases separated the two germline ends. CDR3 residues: CALARWTVWWTDKLIF. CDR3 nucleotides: TGTGCTCTTGCCCGGTGGACGGTATGGTGGACCGATAAACTCATCTTT.

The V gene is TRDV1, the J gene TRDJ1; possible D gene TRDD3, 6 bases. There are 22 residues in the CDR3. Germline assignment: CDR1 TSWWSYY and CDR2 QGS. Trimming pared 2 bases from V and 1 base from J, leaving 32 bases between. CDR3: CALGESAPPCTGPKPRTDKLIF. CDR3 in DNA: TGTGCTCTTGGGGAATCGGCCCCGCCGTGTACTGGGCCAAAGCCCCGCACCGATAAACTCATCTTT.

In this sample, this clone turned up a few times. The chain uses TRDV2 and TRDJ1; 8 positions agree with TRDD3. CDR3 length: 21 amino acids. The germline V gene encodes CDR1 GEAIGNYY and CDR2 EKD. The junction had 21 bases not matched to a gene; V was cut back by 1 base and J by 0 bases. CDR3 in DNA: TGTGCCTGTGACACTACTCCCCCAACCTCACTGGGGGTCTCGTACACCGATAAACTCATCTTT. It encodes CACDTTPPTSLGVSYTDKLIF.

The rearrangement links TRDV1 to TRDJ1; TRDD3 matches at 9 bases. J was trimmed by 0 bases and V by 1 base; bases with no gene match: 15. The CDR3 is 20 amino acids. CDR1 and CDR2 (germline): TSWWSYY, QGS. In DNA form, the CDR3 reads TGTGCTCTTGGGGAACCGTGGTGCGTACTGGGGGAGCCGTACACCGATAAACTCATCTTT. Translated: CALGEPWCVLGEPYTDKLIF.

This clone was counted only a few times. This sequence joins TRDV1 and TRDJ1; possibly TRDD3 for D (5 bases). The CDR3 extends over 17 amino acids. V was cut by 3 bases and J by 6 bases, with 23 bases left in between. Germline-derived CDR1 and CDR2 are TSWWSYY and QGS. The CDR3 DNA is TGTGCTCTTGGGGATCCCTCGGGAATGGGGACGCGCCATAAACTCATCTTT. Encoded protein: CALGDPSGMGTRHKLIF.

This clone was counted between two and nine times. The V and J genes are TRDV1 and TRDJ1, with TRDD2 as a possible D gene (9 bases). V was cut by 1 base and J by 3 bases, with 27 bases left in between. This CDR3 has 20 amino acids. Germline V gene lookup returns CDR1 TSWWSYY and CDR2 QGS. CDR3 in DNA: TGTGCTCTTGGGGAACCAACCCTTCCTACTAGGAGGGATACGTCCGATAAACTCATCTTT. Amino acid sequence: CALGEPTLPTRRDTSDKLIF.

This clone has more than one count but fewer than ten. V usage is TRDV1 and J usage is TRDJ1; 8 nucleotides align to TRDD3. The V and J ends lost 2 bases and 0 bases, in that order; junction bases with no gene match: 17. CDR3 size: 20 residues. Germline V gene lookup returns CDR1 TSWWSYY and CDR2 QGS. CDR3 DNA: TGTGCTCTTGGGGAAATTGGCGGCCTTACTGGGGGGCTGTACACCGATAAACTCATCTTT. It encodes CALGEIGGLTGGLYTDKLIF.

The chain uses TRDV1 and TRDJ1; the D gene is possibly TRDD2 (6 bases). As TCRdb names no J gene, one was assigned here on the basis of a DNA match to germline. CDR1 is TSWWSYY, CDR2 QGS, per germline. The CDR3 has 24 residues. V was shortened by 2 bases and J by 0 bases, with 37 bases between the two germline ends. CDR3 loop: CALGELVFLDEGTHWPPYTDKLIF. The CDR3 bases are TGTGCTCTTGGGGAATTGGTTTTCCTAGATGAGGGGACACACTGGCCTCCTTACACCGATAAACTCATCTTT.

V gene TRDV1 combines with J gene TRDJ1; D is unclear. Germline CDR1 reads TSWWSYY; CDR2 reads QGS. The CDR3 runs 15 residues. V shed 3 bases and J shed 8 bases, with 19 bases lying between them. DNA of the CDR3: TGTGCTCTTGGGGATCCCATAAGAACTCAATGGAAACTCATCTTT. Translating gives CALGDPIRTQWKLIF.

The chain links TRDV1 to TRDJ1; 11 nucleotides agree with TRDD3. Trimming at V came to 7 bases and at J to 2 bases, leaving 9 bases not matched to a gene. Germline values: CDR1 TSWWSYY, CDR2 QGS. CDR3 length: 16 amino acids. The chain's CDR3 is CALVTMGDTGTDKLIF. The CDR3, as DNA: TGTGCTCTTGTCACTATGGGGGATACGGGAACCGATAAACTCATCTTT.

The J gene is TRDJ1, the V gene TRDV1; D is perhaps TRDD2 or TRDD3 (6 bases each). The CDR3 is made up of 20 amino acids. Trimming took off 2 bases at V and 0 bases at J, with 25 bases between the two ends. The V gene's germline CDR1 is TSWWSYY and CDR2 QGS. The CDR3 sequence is CALGEVPFPRPWGYTDKLIF. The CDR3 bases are TGTGCTCTTGGGGAAGTGCCCTTCCCCCGGCCGTGGGGATACACCGATAAACTCATCTTT.

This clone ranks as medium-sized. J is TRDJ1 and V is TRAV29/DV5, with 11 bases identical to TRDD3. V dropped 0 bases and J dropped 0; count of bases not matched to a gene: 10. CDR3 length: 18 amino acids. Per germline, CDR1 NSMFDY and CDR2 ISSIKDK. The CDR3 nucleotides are TGTGCAGCAAGCGGTTCCGCTGGGGGATACTGGTACACCGATAAACTCATCTTT. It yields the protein CAASGSAGGYWYTDKLIF.

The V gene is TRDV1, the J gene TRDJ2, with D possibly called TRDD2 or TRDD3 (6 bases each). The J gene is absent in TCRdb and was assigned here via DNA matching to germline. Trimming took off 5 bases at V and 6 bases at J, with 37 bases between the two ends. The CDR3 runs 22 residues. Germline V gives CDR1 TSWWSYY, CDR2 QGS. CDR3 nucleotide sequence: TGTGCTCTTGGGACTCACCTCCTACGGCCCCGGGGGACCTCGGGGATGGCAGCACAACTCTTCTTT. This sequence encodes CALGTHLLRPRGTSGMAAQLFF.

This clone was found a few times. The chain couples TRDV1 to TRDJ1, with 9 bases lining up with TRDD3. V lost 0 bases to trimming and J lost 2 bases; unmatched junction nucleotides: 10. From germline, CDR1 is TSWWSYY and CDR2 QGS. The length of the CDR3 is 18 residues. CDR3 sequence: CALGELSILGDGTDKLIF. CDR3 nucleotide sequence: TGTGCTCTTGGGGAACTAAGTATTCTGGGGGATGGGACCGATAAACTCATCTTT.